Here is one TCR beta chain with its context. The repertoire was sequenced with immunoSEQ multiplex PCR; TCRdb's copy has only in-frame clones and lacks some. The sample carries 40,000 or so clones, roughly 88% recorded once. CDR1 and CDR2 (germline): SQVTM, ANQGSEA. After removal of 7 bases from V and 3 bases from J, the junction contained 9 bases not matched to a gene. The CDR3 totals 14 residues. The data stem from a study of T cell changes during pregnancy in multiple sclerosis. This sequence originates from a female donor with multiple sclerosis, enrolled in a pregnancy study. Sequenced here: CD8+ T cells from peripheral blood mononuclear cells, sampled in the first trimester of pregnancy. The chain employs TRBV29-1 and TRBJ2-1, with 7 bases aligning to TRBD1. CDR3 coding DNA: TGCAGCGGGGTAGGGGACAGTGACTACAATGAGCAGTTCTTC. Translated: CSGVGDSDYNEQFF.